This TCR beta chain was recorded in a study of shared clonotypes between healthy human individuals. Data came from immunoSEQ multiplex PCR; TCRdb stores just in-frame clones and leaves some out. Of around 600,000 clones listed, 95% are singletons. Trimming pared 0 bases from V and 2 bases from J, leaving 8 bases between. The CDR3 totals 14 residues. Per germline, CDR1 SGHNT and CDR2 YYREEE (reference sequence). Only CD45RO-negative cells positively selected for CCR7 counted as naive CD8 cells, so terminally differentiated effector memory CD45RA+ cells were excluded. The sequence derives from a woman in her 30s in good health. The sample comprised naive CD8+ T cells sorted from blood. The V call is TRBV5-4, the J call TRBJ2-5, with D unresolved. For the CDR3, the DNA is TGTGCCAGCAGCTTGGGTCAGGTGCAAGAGACCCAGTACTTC. Encoded protein: CASSLGQVQETQYF. The whole variable domain, filled in from reference TRBV5-4 and TRBJ2-5, reads ETGVTQSPTHLIKTRGQQVTLRCSSQSGHNTVSWYQQALGQGPQFIFQYYREEENGRGNFPPRFSGLQFPNYSSELNVNALELDDSALYLCASSLGQVQETQYFGPGTRLLVL.